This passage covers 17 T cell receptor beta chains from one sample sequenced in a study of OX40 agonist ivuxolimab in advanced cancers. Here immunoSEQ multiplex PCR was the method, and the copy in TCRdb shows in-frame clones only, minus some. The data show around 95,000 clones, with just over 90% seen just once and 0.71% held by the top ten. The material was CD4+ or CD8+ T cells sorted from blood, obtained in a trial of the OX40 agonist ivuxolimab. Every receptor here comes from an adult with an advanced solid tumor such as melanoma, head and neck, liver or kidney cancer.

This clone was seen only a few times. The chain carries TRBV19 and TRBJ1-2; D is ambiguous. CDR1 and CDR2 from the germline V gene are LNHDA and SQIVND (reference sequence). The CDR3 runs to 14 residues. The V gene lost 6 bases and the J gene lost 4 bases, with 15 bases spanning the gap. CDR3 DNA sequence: TGTGCCAGTAGAGGTTCCGGGGATGTCTATGGCTACACCTTC. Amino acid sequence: CASRGSGDVYGYTF.

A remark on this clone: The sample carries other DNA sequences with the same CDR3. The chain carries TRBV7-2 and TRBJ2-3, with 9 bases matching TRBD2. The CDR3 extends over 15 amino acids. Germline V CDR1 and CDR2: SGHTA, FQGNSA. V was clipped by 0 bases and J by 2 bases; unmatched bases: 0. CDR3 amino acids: CASSLAGLATDTQYF. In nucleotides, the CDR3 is TGTGCCAGCAGCTTAGCGGGACTAGCCACAGATACGCAGTATTTT.

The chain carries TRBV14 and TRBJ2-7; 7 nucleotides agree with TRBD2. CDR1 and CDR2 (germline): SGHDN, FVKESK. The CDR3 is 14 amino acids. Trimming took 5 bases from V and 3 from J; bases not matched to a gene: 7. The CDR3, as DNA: TGTGCCAGCAGCTGGGACGGGAGGAACTACGAGCAGTACTTC. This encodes CASSWDGRNYEQYF.

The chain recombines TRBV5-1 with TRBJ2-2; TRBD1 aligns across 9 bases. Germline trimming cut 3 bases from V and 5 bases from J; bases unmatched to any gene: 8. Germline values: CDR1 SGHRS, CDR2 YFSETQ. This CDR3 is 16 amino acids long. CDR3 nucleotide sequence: TGCGCCAGCAGCTCAACCGGGACAGGGCAAACCGGGGAGCTGTTTTTT. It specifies CASSSTGTGQTGELFF.

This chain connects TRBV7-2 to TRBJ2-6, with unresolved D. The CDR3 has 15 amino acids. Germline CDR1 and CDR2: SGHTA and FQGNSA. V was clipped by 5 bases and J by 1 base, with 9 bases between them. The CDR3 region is CASSPSPSGANVLTF. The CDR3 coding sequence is TGTGCCAGCAGCCCCAGTCCGTCTGGGGCCAACGTCCTGACTTTC.

The CDR3 DNA reads TGCGCCAGCAGCTTTACTAAAGTTGGAGAGACCCAGTACTTC. Residues: CASSFTKVGETQYF. The V call is TRBV5-1, the J call TRBJ2-5; D is unresolved. Per germline, CDR1 SGHRS and CDR2 YFSETQ. Trimming left V 2 bases short and J 4 bases short, with 12 bases between. This CDR3 spans 14 amino acids.

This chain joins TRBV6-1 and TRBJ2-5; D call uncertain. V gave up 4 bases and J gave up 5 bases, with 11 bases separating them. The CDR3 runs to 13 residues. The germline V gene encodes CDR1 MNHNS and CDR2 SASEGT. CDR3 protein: CASSVDVGETQYF. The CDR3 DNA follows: TGTGCCAGCAGTGTGGACGTTGGGGAGACCCAGTACTTC.

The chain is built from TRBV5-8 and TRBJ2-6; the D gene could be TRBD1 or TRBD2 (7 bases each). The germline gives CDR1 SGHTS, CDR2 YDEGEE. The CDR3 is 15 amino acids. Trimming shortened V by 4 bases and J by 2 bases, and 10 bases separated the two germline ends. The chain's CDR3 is CASSPGGAGANVLTF. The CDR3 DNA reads TGTGCCAGCAGCCCAGGGGGGGCTGGGGCCAACGTCCTGACTTTC.

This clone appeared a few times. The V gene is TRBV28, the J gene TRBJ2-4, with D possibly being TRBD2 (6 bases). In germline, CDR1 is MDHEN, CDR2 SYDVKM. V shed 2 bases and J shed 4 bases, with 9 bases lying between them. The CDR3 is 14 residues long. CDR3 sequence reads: CASSLGGAKNIQYF. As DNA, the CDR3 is TGTGCCAGCAGTTTAGGAGGGGCAAAAAACATTCAGTACTTC.

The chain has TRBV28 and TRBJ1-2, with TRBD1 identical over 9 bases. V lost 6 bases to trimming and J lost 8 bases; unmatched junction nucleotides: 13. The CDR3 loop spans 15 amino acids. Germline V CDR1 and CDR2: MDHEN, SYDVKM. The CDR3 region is CASRFTSGQGGGYTF. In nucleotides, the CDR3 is TGTGCCAGCAGATTTACTTCGGGACAGGGTGGCGGCTACACCTTC.

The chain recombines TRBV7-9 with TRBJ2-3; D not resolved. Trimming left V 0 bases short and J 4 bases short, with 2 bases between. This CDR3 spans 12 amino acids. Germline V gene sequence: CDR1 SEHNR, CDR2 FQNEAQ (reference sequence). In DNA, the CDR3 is TGTGCCAGCAGCTTAGCCCCAGATACGCAGTATTTT. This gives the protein CASSLAPDTQYF. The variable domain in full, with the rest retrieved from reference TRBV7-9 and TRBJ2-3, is DTGVSQNPRHKITKRGQNVTFRCDPISEHNRLYWYRQTLGQGPEFLTYFQNEAQLEKSRLLSDRFSAERPKGSFSTLEIQRTEQGDSAMYLCASSLAPDTQYFGPGTRLTVL.

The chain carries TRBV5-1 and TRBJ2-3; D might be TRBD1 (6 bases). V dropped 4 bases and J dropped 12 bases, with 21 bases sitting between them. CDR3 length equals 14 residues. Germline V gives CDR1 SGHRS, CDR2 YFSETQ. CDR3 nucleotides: TGCGCCAGCAGCGATGACAGGTCCCTAGGTACCCAGTATTTT. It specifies CASSDDRSLGTQYF.

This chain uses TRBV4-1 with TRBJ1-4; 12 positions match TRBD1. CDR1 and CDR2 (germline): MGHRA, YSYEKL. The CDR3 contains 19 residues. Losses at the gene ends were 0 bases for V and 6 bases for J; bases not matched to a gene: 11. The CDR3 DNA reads TGCGCCAGCAGCCAAGACCCTAGGGACAGGGGGCCGATTTATGAAAAACTGTTTTTT. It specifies CASSQDPRDRGPIYEKLFF.

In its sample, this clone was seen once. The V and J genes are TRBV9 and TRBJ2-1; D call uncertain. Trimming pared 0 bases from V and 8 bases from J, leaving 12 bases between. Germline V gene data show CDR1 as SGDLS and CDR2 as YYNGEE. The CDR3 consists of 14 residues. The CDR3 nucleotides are TGTGCCAGCAGCGTAGGCACCCTCGGTTATGAGCAGTTCTTC. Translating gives CASSVGTLGYEQFF.

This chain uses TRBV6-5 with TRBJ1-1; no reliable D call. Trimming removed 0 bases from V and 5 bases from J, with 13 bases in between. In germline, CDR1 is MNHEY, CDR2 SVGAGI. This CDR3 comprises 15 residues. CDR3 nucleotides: TGTGCCAGCAGTTACTCGACGGGAGATTTTACTGAAGCTTTCTTT. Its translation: CASSYSTGDFTEAFF.

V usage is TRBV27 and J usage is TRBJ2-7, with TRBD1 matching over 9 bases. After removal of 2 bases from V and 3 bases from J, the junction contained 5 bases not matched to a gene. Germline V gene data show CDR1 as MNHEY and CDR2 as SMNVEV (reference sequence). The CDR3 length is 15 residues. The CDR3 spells CASSLTGTGLYEQYF. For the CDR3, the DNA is TGTGCCAGCAGTTTAACCGGGACAGGGCTCTACGAGCAGTACTTC.

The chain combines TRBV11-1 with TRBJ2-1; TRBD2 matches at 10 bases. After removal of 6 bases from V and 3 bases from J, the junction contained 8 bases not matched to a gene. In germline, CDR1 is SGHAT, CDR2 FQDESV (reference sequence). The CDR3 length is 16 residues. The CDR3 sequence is CASSQTGTSDYNEQFF. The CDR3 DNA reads TGTGCCAGCAGTCAAACCGGGACTAGCGACTACAATGAGCAGTTCTTC.